The rows below give T cell receptor beta chains drawn from one sample of a study of blood T cell repertoires in COVID-19. The protocol was immunoSEQ multiplex PCR, while the TCRdb copy is restricted to in-frame clones and leaves out a portion. This sample has more than 200,000 clones, with around 84% found just once. Sequenced: peripheral blood. The receptors originated from a man aged 60 to 75 with acute or convalescent COVID-19. The CDR3 runs from the conserved cysteine through the conserved F or W. The D gene is left open where the match is weak. A row's size may be missing; if present it is once, few, many or a size class.

v_gene: TRBV7-8; j_gene: TRBJ1-1; abundance: NA; len: 14; d_gene: TRBD1; CDR3aa: CASSTRTGAPEAFF; CDR3nt: TGTGCCAGCAGCACCCGGACAGGGGCCCCTGAAGCTTTCTTT
v_gene: TRBV7-7; j_gene: TRBJ2-5; abundance: NA; len: 14; d_gene: NA; CDR3aa: CASGTGTGKETQYF; CDR3nt: TGTGCTAGCGGGACAGGGACAGGGAAAGAGACCCAGTACTTC
v_gene: TRBV28; j_gene: TRBJ1-6; abundance: NA; len: 18; d_gene: NA; CDR3aa: CASSSSTGLSSYNSPLHF; CDR3nt: TGTGCCAGCAGTTCGTCAACAGGGCTTAGCTCCTATAATTCACCCCTCCACTTT
v_gene: TRBV11-1; j_gene: TRBJ2-3; abundance: few; len: 15; d_gene: TRBD1; CDR3aa: CASSFWTGATDTQYF; CDR3nt: TGTGCCAGCAGCTTTTGGACAGGAGCCACAGATACGCAGTATTTT
v_gene: TRBV6-6; j_gene: TRBJ1-5; abundance: NA; len: 15; d_gene: NA; CDR3aa: CASSYFSGENQPQHF; CDR3nt: TGTGCCAGCAGTTACTTTTCAGGGGAGAATCAGCCCCAGCATTTT
v_gene: TRBV12-5; j_gene: TRBJ2-3; abundance: few; len: 13; d_gene: TRBD2; CDR3aa: CASGLIAGATQYF; CDR3nt: TGTGCTAGTGGTTTGATAGCGGGAGCTACGCAGTATTTT
v_gene: TRBV9; j_gene: TRBJ2-3; abundance: NA; len: 14; d_gene: NA; CDR3aa: CASSVEVSTDTQYF; CDR3nt: TGTGCCAGCAGCGTTGAGGTGAGCACAGATACGCAGTATTTT
v_gene: TRBV5-1; j_gene: TRBJ2-7; abundance: NA; len: 16; d_gene: NA; CDR3aa: CASSLAPSTSSYEQYF; CDR3nt: TGCGCCAGCAGCTTGGCCCCTAGTACGAGCTCCTACGAGCAGTACTTC
v_gene: TRBV7-2; j_gene: TRBJ2-5; abundance: NA; len: 14; d_gene: TRBD2; CDR3aa: CASSLQRGKETQYF; CDR3nt: TGTGCCAGCAGCTTACAGCGGGGGAAGGAGACCCAGTACTTC
v_gene: TRBV2; j_gene: TRBJ2-2; abundance: once; len: 16; d_gene: TRBD2; CDR3aa: CASRVSGTSKTGELFF; CDR3nt: TGTGCCAGCAGAGTCTCCGGGACTAGCAAAACCGGGGAGCTGTTTTTT
v_gene: TRBV3-1/TRBV3-2; j_gene: TRBJ2-3; abundance: NA; len: 19; d_gene: TRBD1; CDR3aa: CASSQSTYRTGLSTDTQYF; CDR3nt: TGTGCCAGCAGCCAATCGACCTACAGGACAGGGCTGAGCACAGATACGCAGTATTTT
v_gene: TRBV29-1; j_gene: TRBJ2-1; abundance: NA; len: 11; d_gene: TRBD2; CDR3aa: CSVQSGTSLFF; CDR3nt: TGCAGCGTACAATCCGGGACTAGCCTGTTCTTC
v_gene: TRBV13; j_gene: TRBJ2-2; abundance: NA; len: 18; d_gene: TRBD2; CDR3aa: CASSTLAGEGLNTGELFF; CDR3nt: TGTGCCAGCAGCACATTAGCGGGAGAGGGCCTAAACACCGGGGAGCTGTTTTTT
v_gene: TRBV7-2; j_gene: TRBJ1-6; abundance: few; len: 15; d_gene: NA; CDR3aa: CASSLSPGVGSPLHF; CDR3nt: TGTGCCAGCAGCTTATCCCCAGGGGTAGGGTCACCCCTCCACTTT
v_gene: TRBV30; j_gene: TRBJ2-3; abundance: NA; len: 15; d_gene: TRBD2; CDR3aa: CAWSVGRGGPDTQYF; CDR3nt: TGTGCCTGGAGTGTAGGGCGGGGGGGCCCAGATACGCAGTATTTT
v_gene: TRBV4-1; j_gene: TRBJ1-2; abundance: NA; len: 14; d_gene: NA; CDR3aa: CASSSKTGTYGYTF; CDR3nt: TGCGCCAGCAGCTCGAAGACAGGAACATATGGCTACACCTTC
v_gene: TRBV19; j_gene: TRBJ2-5; abundance: few; len: 15; d_gene: TRBD2; CDR3aa: CASSWGGAGKETQYF; CDR3nt: TGTGCCAGTAGTTGGGGAGGGGCAGGAAAAGAGACCCAGTACTTC
v_gene: TRBV27; j_gene: TRBJ1-5; abundance: few; len: 13; d_gene: NA; CDR3aa: CASSSYSNQPQHF; CDR3nt: TGTGCCAGCAGTTCTTATAGCAATCAGCCCCAGCATTTT
v_gene: TRBV7-9; j_gene: TRBJ1-5; abundance: NA; len: 14; d_gene: NA; CDR3aa: CASSFGSSNQPQHF; CDR3nt: TGTGCCAGCAGCTTCGGGTCGAGCAATCAGCCCCAGCATTTT
v_gene: TRBV12-3/TRBV12-4; j_gene: TRBJ1-1; abundance: once; len: 13; d_gene: NA; CDR3aa: CASSPRANTEAFF; CDR3nt: TGTGCCAGCAGTCCCAGGGCGAACACTGAAGCTTTCTTT
v_gene: TRBV28; j_gene: TRBJ1-3; abundance: NA; len: 14; d_gene: NA; CDR3aa: CASSLPGSGNTIYF; CDR3nt: TGTGCCAGCAGCCTCCCGGGCTCTGGAAACACCATATATTTT
v_gene: TRBV18; j_gene: TRBJ2-1; abundance: NA; len: 13; d_gene: TRBD2; CDR3aa: CASSPGTSNEQFF; CDR3nt: TGTGCCAGCTCACCCGGGACTAGCAATGAGCAGTTCTTC
v_gene: TRBV28; j_gene: TRBJ2-7; abundance: NA; len: 14; d_gene: TRBD1; CDR3aa: CASSLSQGVGEQYF; CDR3nt: TGTGCCAGCAGCCTCTCCCAGGGGGTGGGTGAGCAGTACTTC
v_gene: TRBV10-3; j_gene: TRBJ2-2; abundance: NA; len: 16; d_gene: NA; CDR3aa: CAISETGHANTGELFF; CDR3nt: TGTGCCATCAGTGAAACAGGCCACGCGAACACCGGGGAGCTGTTTTTT
v_gene: TRBV7-9; j_gene: TRBJ2-1; abundance: NA; len: 15; d_gene: NA; CDR3aa: CASSLAGMSYNEQFF; CDR3nt: TGTGCCAGCAGCCTGGCAGGGATGTCCTACAATGAGCAGTTCTTC
v_gene: TRBV7-8; j_gene: TRBJ1-3; abundance: few; len: 19; d_gene: TRBD1; CDR3aa: CASSYRAGGPLSSGNTIYF; CDR3nt: TGTGCCAGCAGCTATCGTGCAGGGGGTCCCCTTAGCTCTGGAAACACCATATATTTT
v_gene: TRBV6-2/TRBV6-3; j_gene: TRBJ2-1; abundance: NA; len: 15; d_gene: TRBD2; CDR3aa: CASSWGLAGTREQFF; CDR3nt: TGTGCCAGCAGTTGGGGACTAGCGGGAACCCGTGAGCAGTTCTTC
v_gene: TRBV7-2; j_gene: TRBJ1-3; abundance: NA; len: 15; d_gene: TRBD1; CDR3aa: CASSPRQGAGNTIYF; CDR3nt: TGTGCCAGCAGCCCCCGACAGGGCGCTGGAAACACCATATATTTT
v_gene: TRBV5-1; j_gene: TRBJ1-4; abundance: NA; len: 16; d_gene: TRBD1; CDR3aa: CASRPGTGSTNEKLFF; CDR3nt: TGCGCCAGCAGGCCCGGGACAGGGTCCACTAATGAAAAACTGTTTTTT
v_gene: TRBV12-3/TRBV12-4; j_gene: TRBJ2-1; abundance: NA; len: 11; d_gene: NA; CDR3aa: CASSFSVEQFF; CDR3nt: TGTGCCAGCAGTTTTAGTGTAGAGCAGTTCTTC
v_gene: TRBV5-1; j_gene: TRBJ1-2; abundance: NA; len: 16; d_gene: TRBD1; CDR3aa: CASSNFNRGGHYGYTF; CDR3nt: TGCGCCAGCAGCAACTTCAACAGGGGTGGGCACTATGGCTACACCTTC
v_gene: TRBV18; j_gene: TRBJ2-5; abundance: NA; len: 14; d_gene: NA; CDR3aa: CASSPLAGEETQYF; CDR3nt: TGTGCCAGCTCACCACTGGCAGGGGAAGAGACCCAGTACTTC
v_gene: TRBV10-2; j_gene: TRBJ2-7; abundance: NA; len: 13; d_gene: NA; CDR3aa: CASEDSAGYEQYF; CDR3nt: TGCGCCAGCGAGGATTCTGCTGGCTACGAGCAGTACTTC
v_gene: TRBV14; j_gene: TRBJ1-1; abundance: once; len: 12; d_gene: TRBD1; CDR3aa: CASSQGDSEAFF; CDR3nt: TGTGCCAGCAGCCAAGGGGACAGTGAAGCTTTCTTT
v_gene: TRBV7-9; j_gene: TRBJ2-3; abundance: NA; len: 15; d_gene: TRBD2; CDR3aa: CASSPTSGSTDTQYF; CDR3nt: TGTGCCAGCAGCCCGACTAGCGGGAGCACAGATACGCAGTATTTT
v_gene: TRBV20-1; j_gene: TRBJ1-1; abundance: NA; len: 11; d_gene: NA; CDR3aa: CSASPYTEAFF; CDR3nt: TGCAGTGCTAGCCCCTACACTGAAGCTTTCTTT
v_gene: TRBV19; j_gene: TRBJ1-2; abundance: NA; len: 14; d_gene: NA; CDR3aa: CASSYGTTNYGYTF; CDR3nt: TGTGCCAGTAGTTACGGGACAACGAACTATGGCTACACCTTC
v_gene: TRBV29-1; j_gene: TRBJ1-1; abundance: NA; len: 12; d_gene: NA; CDR3aa: CSVGSQGTEAFF; CDR3nt: TGCAGCGTTGGATCCCAGGGCACTGAAGCTTTCTTT
v_gene: TRBV29-1; j_gene: TRBJ2-7; abundance: NA; len: 15; d_gene: NA; CDR3aa: CSVGDPGAKLYEQYF; CDR3nt: TGCAGCGTTGGGGATCCGGGAGCGAAACTCTACGAGCAGTACTTC
v_gene: TRBV6-1; j_gene: TRBJ1-5; abundance: NA; len: 12; d_gene: NA; CDR3aa: CASSEQGQPQHF; CDR3nt: TGTGCCAGCAGTGAGCAGGGTCAGCCCCAGCATTTT
v_gene: TRBV30; j_gene: TRBJ2-5; abundance: few; len: 14; d_gene: TRBD1; CDR3aa: CAWIGDRGSETQYF; CDR3nt: TGTGCCTGGATAGGGGACAGGGGGTCAGAGACCCAGTACTTC
v_gene: TRBV2; j_gene: TRBJ1-2; abundance: NA; len: 14; d_gene: TRBD1; CDR3aa: CARGDPGTGGGYTF; CDR3nt: TGTGCCAGAGGAGATCCCGGGACAGGGGGCGGCTACACCTTC
v_gene: TRBV12-5; j_gene: TRBJ1-2; abundance: once; len: 14; d_gene: TRBD1; CDR3aa: CASGFLGQSRGYTF; CDR3nt: TGTGCTAGTGGTTTCCTGGGACAGAGTCGCGGCTACACCTTC
v_gene: TRBV7-2; j_gene: TRBJ2-2; abundance: NA; len: 16; d_gene: NA; CDR3aa: CASSLGPAANTGELFF; CDR3nt: TGTGCCAGCAGCTTAGGTCCCGCGGCGAACACCGGGGAGCTGTTTTTT
v_gene: TRBV4-1; j_gene: TRBJ2-5; abundance: NA; len: 16; d_gene: NA; CDR3aa: CASSQDRGTTQETQYF; CDR3nt: TGCGCCAGCAGCCAAGATAGGGGGACTACTCAAGAGACCCAGTACTTC
v_gene: TRBV18; j_gene: TRBJ1-6; abundance: NA; len: 13; d_gene: TRBD1; CDR3aa: CAVRGLLNSPLHF; CDR3nt: TGTGCCGTCAGGGGGCTTTTGAATTCACCCCTCCACTTT
v_gene: TRBV24-1; j_gene: TRBJ2-2; abundance: NA; len: 17; d_gene: NA; CDR3aa: CATSADRGRTNTGELFF; CDR3nt: TGTGCCACCAGTGCGGACAGAGGCCGCACGAACACCGGGGAGCTGTTTTTT
v_gene: TRBV27; j_gene: TRBJ2-3; abundance: NA; len: 16; d_gene: TRBD2; CDR3aa: CASRFLAGGPSDTQYF; CDR3nt: TGTGCCAGCAGGTTTCTAGCGGGGGGGCCGTCAGATACGCAGTATTTT
v_gene: TRBV30; j_gene: TRBJ1-2; abundance: NA; len: 12; d_gene: NA; CDR3aa: CAWSRSDYGYTF; CDR3nt: TGTGCCTGGAGTCGGAGCGACTATGGCTACACCTTC
v_gene: TRBV6-1; j_gene: TRBJ1-2; abundance: NA; len: 14; d_gene: NA; CDR3aa: CASSEGGGLPSYTF; CDR3nt: TGTGCCAGCAGTGAAGGCGGCGGCCTGCCCAGCTACACCTTC
v_gene: TRBV6-2/TRBV6-3; j_gene: TRBJ1-5; abundance: NA; len: 16; d_gene: NA; CDR3aa: CASSLSGHPSNQPQHF; CDR3nt: TGTGCCAGCAGTTTGAGTGGGCACCCAAGCAATCAGCCCCAGCATTTT
v_gene: TRBV7-3; j_gene: TRBJ2-7; abundance: NA; len: 14; d_gene: TRBD2; CDR3aa: CASSPQGGIDEQYF; CDR3nt: TGTGCCAGCAGCCCCCAGGGAGGGATCGACGAGCAGTACTTC
v_gene: TRBV28; j_gene: TRBJ1-4; abundance: NA; len: 15; d_gene: NA; CDR3aa: CASSFWGSTNEKLFF; CDR3nt: TGTGCCAGCAGTTTCTGGGGCTCAACTAATGAAAAACTGTTTTTT